This record concerns one T cell receptor (beta chain) sequence. At one boundary the junction diverges from the germline segment, which might be a read error. TCRdb's table, derived via immunoSEQ multiplex PCR, lists solely in-frame clones and lacks some. The repertoire has over 40,000 clones, roughly 84% of them found once; the top ten carry around 1.5%. This entry belongs to a study of OX40 agonist ivuxolimab in advanced cancers. Overall study: One patient with hepatocellular carcinoma and two with cutaneous melanoma, three in all, had partial responses.

CDR3 length: 14 amino acids. Germline CDR1 and CDR2: KGHSH and LQKENI. Material: CD4+ or CD8+ T cells sorted from blood, obtained in a trial of the OX40 agonist ivuxolimab. This TCR derives from an adult with an advanced solid tumor such as melanoma, head and neck, liver or kidney cancer. The chain carries TRBV18 and TRBJ2-5, with D perhaps TRBD1 (5 bases). The CDR3 DNA reads as TGTGCCAGCTCACCAGGGGCCAGCCAAGGGACCCAGTACTTC. Amino acid sequence: CASSPGASQGTQYF.